These 13 T cell receptor beta chains share one sample of origin, sequenced in a study of TIL therapy for anti-PD-1-resistant metastatic lung cancer. Sample time point: pre-treatment sample, taken before nivolumab and TIL therapy. Most excised metastases sampled were pleural nodules or supraclavicular lymph nodes. The libraries were made with immunoSEQ v3. TCRdb keeps only in-frame clones here, not all; method: immunoSEQ multiplex PCR. The sample holds about 50,000 clones; 55% to 75% are singletons and the top ten take roughly 6%. The starting material was tumor tissue, obtained at baseline. These receptors originate from a person aged 25 to 85 with non-small cell lung cancer.

The chain is built from TRBV5-1 and TRBJ1-6; D is ambiguous. The CDR3 sequence is 12 residues long. Trimming stripped 4 bases from V and 9 bases from J, with 8 bases between. CDR1 is SGHRS and CDR2 is YFSETQ in the germline V gene. The CDR3 region has the DNA TGCGCCAGCAGCCCTTCCGGTTCACCCCTCCACTTT. Protein: CASSPSGSPLHF.

This clone has just a few counts. The CDR3 bases are TGTGCCAGTAGTATGGGAGCGGGGCCCGGGGAGCTGTTTTTT. Translating gives CASSMGAGPGELFF. The chain has TRBV19 and TRBJ2-2, with TRBD2 matching over 7 bases. This CDR3 has 14 residues. Germline V CDR1 and CDR2: LNHDA, SQIVND (reference sequence). V trimming: 3 bases; J trimming: 6 bases; junction bases outside the gene matches: 4.

The chain links TRBV20-1 to TRBJ2-3; D is unresolved. The V end was cut by 5 bases, the J end by 6 bases, with 9 bases between. From germline, CDR1 is DFQATT and CDR2 SNEGSKA (reference sequence). This CDR3 is built from 11 residues. DNA for the CDR3: TGCAGTGCTGGCCTTGGGGATACGCAGTATTTT. It codes for CSAGLGDTQYF.

The chain couples TRBV30 to TRBJ1-5; D possibly corresponds to TRBD1 (5 bases). Deletions cut 0 bases from V and 3 bases from J, with 9 bases between. The CDR3 covers 14 residues. The germline gives CDR1 GTSNPN, CDR2 SVGIG (reference sequence). CDR3 sequence: CAWSVKGFNQPQHF. For the CDR3, the DNA is TGTGCCTGGAGTGTAAAGGGGTTCAATCAGCCCCAGCATTTT.

Only a few counts were recorded for this clone. The chain has TRBV2 and TRBJ2-1; D not resolved. CDR1 and CDR2 (germline): SNHLY, FYNNEI. Trimming removed 0 bases at V and 3 bases at J, with 9 bases between. CDR3 length equals 15 residues. The CDR3 coding sequence is TGTGCCAGCAGTGAAGCTTCGTGGGGCTACAATGAGCAGTTCTTC. This translates into CASSEASWGYNEQFF.

V usage is TRBV19 and J usage is TRBJ2-4; the match to TRBD1 covers 11 bases. V lost 3 bases and J lost 8; bases outside the gene matches: 6. This CDR3 region has 15 residues. The germline V gene encodes CDR1 LNHDA and CDR2 SQIVND (reference sequence). The CDR3 DNA reads as TGTGCCAGTAGTATTGGGACAGGGGGGCTGGACATTCAGTACTTC. Encoded protein: CASSIGTGGLDIQYF.

The chain is built from TRBV10-3 and TRBJ2-5; possibly TRBD1 for D (6 bases). The CDR3 runs to 11 residues. The V gene lost 6 bases and the J gene lost 9 bases, with 11 bases spanning the gap. Germline assignment: CDR1 ENHRY and CDR2 SYGVKD. The CDR3 region has the DNA TGTGCCATCAGGGACAGCATTTCCCAGTACTTC. This encodes CAIRDSISQYF.

The chain couples TRBV29-1 to TRBJ2-7, with D hard to call. This CDR3 has 16 amino acids. The V end lost 2 bases, the J end lost 0 bases, and 17 bases lay between the germline ends. Germline CDR1 SQVTM, CDR2 ANQGSEA. The CDR3 DNA reads as TGCAGCGTTGAAACGCCCCTGGGCGGCAGCTCCTACGAGCAGTACTTC. Translation: CSVETPLGGSSYEQYF.

The chain carries TRBV30 and TRBJ2-3, with D hard to call. Germline loops: CDR1 GTSNPN, CDR2 SVGIG (reference sequence). V was shortened by 4 bases and J by 4 bases, with 24 bases between the two germline ends. This CDR3 is built from 17 residues. The CDR3 sequence is CAWKPVLGPAGPDTQYF. The DNA of the CDR3 is TGTGCCTGGAAACCTGTACTCGGGCCGGCCGGCCCAGATACGCAGTATTTT.

The chain combines TRBV9 with TRBJ1-2, with D tentatively TRBD1 (5 bases). V gave up 4 bases and J gave up 2 bases, with 15 bases separating them. The CDR3 length is 15 residues. CDR1 is SGDLS and CDR2 is YYNGEE in the germline V gene. CDR3 nucleotide sequence: TGTGCCAGCAGCTTCTCTCAGGGATCCAACTATGGCTACACCTTC. It yields the protein CASSFSQGSNYGYTF. Using reference TRBV9 and TRBJ1-2 for the parts outside the CDR3, the full variable domain is DSGVTQTPKHLITATGQRVTLRCSPRSGDLSVYWYQQSLDQGLQFLIQYYNGEERAKGNILERFSAQQFPDLHSELNLSSLELGDSALYFCASSFSQGSNYGYTFGSGTRLTVV.

The J gene is TRBJ1-3, the V gene TRBV7-2; 8 bases are a match to TRBD1. Germline V gene data show CDR1 as SGHTA and CDR2 as FQGNSA. This CDR3 has 17 residues. The V segment lost 5 bases and the J segment 4 bases; nucleotides outside the gene matches: 13. DNA of the CDR3: TGTGCCAGCAGCCTTAGATGGCAGGGGGCAGGAGGAAACACCATATATTTT. Residues: CASSLRWQGAGGNTIYF.

The V and J genes are TRBV4-2 and TRBJ2-5; no reliable D call. The CDR3 length is 14 residues. Trimming removed 0 bases at V and 1 base at J, with 6 bases between. Germline CDR1 and CDR2: LGHNA and YNFKEQ. CDR3 in amino acids: CASSQDGLQETQYF. The CDR3 coding sequence is TGTGCCAGCAGCCAAGATGGGCTCCAAGAGACCCAGTACTTC.

This chain connects TRBV5-1 to TRBJ2-2; D is uncertain. V was clipped by 1 base and J by 6 bases, with 7 bases between them. The CDR3 loop spans 13 amino acids. Germline V gives CDR1 SGHRS, CDR2 YFSETQ. CDR3 DNA: TGCGCCAGCAGCTTGTCTGAAGCCGGGGAGCTGTTTTTT. It codes for CASSLSEAGELFF.